Listed below are T cell receptor beta chains from one sample, sequenced in a study of blood T cell repertoires in COVID-19. The assay was immunoSEQ multiplex PCR, and TCRdb's table has in-frame clones only and misses some. The repertoire holds some 130,000 clones, with around 89% as singletons. The material sequenced was peripheral blood. The receptors originated from a man in his sixties with COVID-19, enrolled during active disease. Each CDR3 is given without its conserved first and last residue. D genes are given only for firm matches. A clone size is listed for some rows: how often the clone was seen (once, few, many), or a class if it is expanded.

clone_size | j_call | d_call | v_call | cdr3_aa
NA | TRBJ2-1 | NA | TRBV27 | ASSGTYNEQF
once | TRBJ2-5 | TRBD2 | TRBV3-1/TRBV3-2 | ASSREGWETQY
NA | TRBJ1-2 | TRBD1 | TRBV5-1 | ASSLDTGGYGYT
NA | TRBJ2-5 | TRBD1 | TRBV28 | ASSLWGQGPIKETQY
NA | TRBJ2-1 | NA | TRBV11-2 | ASSLAGVYNEQF
once | TRBJ2-3 | NA | TRBV7-9 | ASRQLQTDTQY
few | TRBJ1-5 | NA | TRBV28 | ASSFSGASNQPQH
NA | TRBJ2-7 | NA | TRBV9 | ASSVETGASYEQY
NA | TRBJ2-3 | NA | TRBV2 | ASSENSRTDTQY
once | TRBJ1-5 | TRBD1 | TRBV6-2/TRBV6-3 | ASSYSPGQGEQPQH
NA | TRBJ2-2 | NA | TRBV19 | ASSINIAGTGELF
NA | TRBJ2-5 | NA | TRBV14 | ASSQTGTQY
NA | TRBJ1-1 | TRBD1 | TRBV11-1 | ASSLTQGATTEAF
NA | TRBJ1-6 | NA | TRBV9 | ASSIRGLGSPLH
NA | TRBJ2-2 | NA | TRBV7-8 | ASSPGFTGELF
NA | TRBJ2-5 | TRBD1 | TRBV6-2/TRBV6-3 | ASSWTGEAQY
NA | TRBJ1-1 | NA | TRBV19 | ASSPEWQGMDSGTEAF
NA | TRBJ2-7 | NA | TRBV12-5 | ASALGLGRTYEQY
NA | TRBJ2-7 | NA | TRBV11-2 | ASTSSYGRRYEQY
NA | TRBJ2-2 | NA | TRBV18 | ASSKDGGSGGLF
NA | TRBJ2-2 | TRBD1 | TRBV7-7 | ASSLGRGLSGELF
NA | TRBJ2-7 | TRBD2 | TRBV7-2 | ASSFERGNEQY
NA | TRBJ1-5 | NA | TRBV7-6 | ASSRTGTLGQPQH
NA | TRBJ1-6 | NA | TRBV7-2 | ASSLTGKTNSPLH
NA | TRBJ2-1 | NA | TRBV10-3 | AIRGSYNEQF
NA | TRBJ2-2 | TRBD1 | TRBV7-6 | ASSLVAGGTGELF
once | TRBJ1-1 | TRBD1 | TRBV7-8 | ASSLRQGTEAF
NA | TRBJ2-1 | TRBD2 | TRBV7-8 | ASSSRRGSGLAGTYNEQF
NA | TRBJ1-2 | NA | TRBV12-3/TRBV12-4 | ASTSGQLYGYT
NA | TRBJ1-1 | TRBD1 | TRBV29-1 | SVKEGATEAF
NA | TRBJ2-5 | NA | TRBV28 | ASSLGGNQETQY
NA | TRBJ1-2 | TRBD1 | TRBV30 | AQPDRGSVDGYT
NA | TRBJ1-1 | NA | TRBV28 | ASSSPPNGEAF
NA | TRBJ2-7 | NA | TRBV10-2 | ASRRGEASYEQY
NA | TRBJ2-4 | NA | TRBV28 | ASSPFSGDQNIQY
few | TRBJ1-5 | NA | TRBV10-2 | ASSESGATNQPQH
NA | TRBJ1-5 | TRBD1 | TRBV9 | ASSVGQGAYQPQH
NA | TRBJ1-2 | TRBD1 | TRBV11-2 | ASSLGGGTGGYGYT
NA | TRBJ1-2 | NA | TRBV28 | ASSSPNGYT
NA | TRBJ1-1 | NA | TRBV5-4 | ASSFPGMNTEAF
once | TRBJ1-1 | NA | TRBV19 | ASSTWRGKGTEAF
NA | TRBJ1-1 | NA | TRBV5-1 | ASSSLTGNTEAF
NA | TRBJ1-1 | NA | TRBV4-3 | ASSEIGGENTEAF
NA | TRBJ2-7 | NA | TRBV7-2 | ASSLAQGYYEQY
NA | TRBJ2-1 | TRBD1 | TRBV18 | ASSTGQGLEQF
NA | TRBJ1-6 | TRBD1 | TRBV30 | AWTGQRNSPLH
few | TRBJ1-6 | TRBD1 | TRBV12-3/TRBV12-4 | ASSQGQIAPLH
NA | TRBJ1-6 | NA | TRBV13 | ASSFRRYNSPLH
NA | TRBJ2-1 | NA | TRBV27 | ASSFDSNNEQF
NA | TRBJ1-2 | NA | TRBV27 | ASSYGSAGGDGYT
once | TRBJ1-1 | NA | TRBV7-2 | ASSKDGRNTEAF